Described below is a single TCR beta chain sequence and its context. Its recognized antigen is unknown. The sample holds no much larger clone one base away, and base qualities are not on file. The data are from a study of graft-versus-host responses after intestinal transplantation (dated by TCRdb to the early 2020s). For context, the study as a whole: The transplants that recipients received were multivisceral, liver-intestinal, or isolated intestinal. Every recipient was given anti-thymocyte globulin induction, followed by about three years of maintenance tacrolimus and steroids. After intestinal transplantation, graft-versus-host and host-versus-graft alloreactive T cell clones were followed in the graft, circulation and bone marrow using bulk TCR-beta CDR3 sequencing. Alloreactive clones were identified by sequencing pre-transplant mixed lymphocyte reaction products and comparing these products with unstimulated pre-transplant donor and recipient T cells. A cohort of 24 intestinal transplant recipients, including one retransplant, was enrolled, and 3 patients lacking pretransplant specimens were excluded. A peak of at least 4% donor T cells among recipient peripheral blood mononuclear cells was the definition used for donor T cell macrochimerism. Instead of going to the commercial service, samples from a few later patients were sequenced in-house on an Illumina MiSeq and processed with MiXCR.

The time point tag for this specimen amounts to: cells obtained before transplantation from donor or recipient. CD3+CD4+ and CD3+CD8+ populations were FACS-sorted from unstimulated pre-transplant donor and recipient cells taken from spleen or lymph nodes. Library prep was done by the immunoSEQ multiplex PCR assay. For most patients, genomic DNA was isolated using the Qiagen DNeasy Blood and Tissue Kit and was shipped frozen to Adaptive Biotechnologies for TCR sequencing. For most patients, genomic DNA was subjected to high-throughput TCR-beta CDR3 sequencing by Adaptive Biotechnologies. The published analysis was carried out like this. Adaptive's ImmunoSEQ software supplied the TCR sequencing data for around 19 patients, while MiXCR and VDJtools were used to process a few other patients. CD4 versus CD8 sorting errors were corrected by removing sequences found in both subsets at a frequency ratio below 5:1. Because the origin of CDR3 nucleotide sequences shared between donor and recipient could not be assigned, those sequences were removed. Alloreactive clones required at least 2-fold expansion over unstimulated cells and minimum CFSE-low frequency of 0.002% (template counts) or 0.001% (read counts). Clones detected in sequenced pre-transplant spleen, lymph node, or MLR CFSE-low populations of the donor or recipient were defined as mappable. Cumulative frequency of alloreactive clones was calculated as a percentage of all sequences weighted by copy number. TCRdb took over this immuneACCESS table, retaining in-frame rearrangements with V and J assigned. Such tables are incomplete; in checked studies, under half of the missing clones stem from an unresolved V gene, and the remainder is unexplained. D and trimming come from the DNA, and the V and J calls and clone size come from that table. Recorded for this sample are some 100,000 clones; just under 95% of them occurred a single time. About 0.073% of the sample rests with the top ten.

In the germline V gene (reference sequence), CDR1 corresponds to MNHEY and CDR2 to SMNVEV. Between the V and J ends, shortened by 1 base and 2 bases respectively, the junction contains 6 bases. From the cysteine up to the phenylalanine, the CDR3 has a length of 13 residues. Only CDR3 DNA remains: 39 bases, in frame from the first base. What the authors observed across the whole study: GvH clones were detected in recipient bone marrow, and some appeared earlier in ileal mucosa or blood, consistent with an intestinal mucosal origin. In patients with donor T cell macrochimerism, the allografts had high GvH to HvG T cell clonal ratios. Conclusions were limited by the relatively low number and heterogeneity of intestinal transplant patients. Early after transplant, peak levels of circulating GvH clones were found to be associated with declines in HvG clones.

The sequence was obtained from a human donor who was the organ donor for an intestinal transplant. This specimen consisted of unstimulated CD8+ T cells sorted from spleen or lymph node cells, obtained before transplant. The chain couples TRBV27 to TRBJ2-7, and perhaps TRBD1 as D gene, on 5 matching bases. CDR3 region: CASSLWGPYEQYF. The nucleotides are TGTGCCAGCAGTTTATGGGGCCCCTACGAGCAGTACTTC.